This T cell receptor beta chain was captured in a study of human thymus T cells. Repertoires were generated with immunoSEQ multiplex PCR, while TCRdb's copy carries only in-frame clones and drops some. The data show tens of thousands of clones, about 94% seen once. J was trimmed by 2 bases and V by 4 bases; bases with no gene match: 10. Germline CDR1 is LNHNV and CDR2 is YYDKDF (reference sequence). The CDR3 has 16 amino acids. Overall study results and limits: Within thymic and blood repertoires, V and J gene usage appeared to be biased.

The donor group consisted of healthy Finnish infants who were having corrective surgery for congenital heart defects. All available leukocytes, rather than a set cell count, yielded the blood DNA. Comment on this clone: Its antigen is not identified.

The genes are TRBV15 and TRBJ2-5; 7 nucleotides match TRBD1. The sample comprised blood. The clonotype originates from a boy under two years old with a congenital heart defect but otherwise immunologically healthy. CDR3 sequence: CATSKVSPGQQETQYF. CDR3 nucleotide sequence: TGTGCCACCAGCAAAGTATCCCCGGGACAGCAAGAGACCCAGTACTTC.